This TCR beta chain was sequenced during a study of T cell changes during pregnancy in multiple sclerosis. Germline V CDR1 and CDR2: SGHAT, FQNNGV. V lost 5 bases and J lost 0, with 8 bases in between. CDR3 length equals 14 residues. The assay was immunoSEQ multiplex PCR, and TCRdb's table has in-frame clones only and misses some. The table records under 95,000 clones, around nine tenths of them present only once. The TCR comes from a female donor with multiple sclerosis, enrolled in a pregnancy study. This specimen was CD4+ T cells from peripheral blood mononuclear cells, taken before pregnancy. This chain joins TRBV11-2 and TRBJ1-5; the D is unclear. The CDR3 coding sequence is TGTGCCAGCAGCCCGACACCTAGCAATCAGCCCCAGCATTTT. This codes for CASSPTPSNQPQHF.